The 14 T cell receptor beta chains reported below all come from one sample, sequenced in a study of beta chain features in type 1 diabetes. Since all of the isolated RNA was reverse transcribed, expressed TCRB transcripts were what got sequenced. Generated by immunoSEQ multiplex PCR, the TCRdb table keeps only in-frame clones and is missing some. The profile shows 110,000 to 150,000 clones, around a tenth of them singletons. Sequenced material: central memory CD4+ T cells from blood. These TCRs come from a man aged 18 to 29 in good health.

In DNA, the CDR3 is TGTGCCAGCAGCGCAATGACAGGGGAGGGCGAGCAGTACTTC. As protein: CASSAMTGEGEQYF. The chain has TRBV9 and TRBJ2-5; D is possibly TRBD1 (8 bases). The J call is in doubt because the DNA end fits TRBJ2-7 better. The germline V gene encodes CDR1 SGDLS and CDR2 YYNGEE. This CDR3 is 14 amino acids long.

In its sample, this clone was seen many times. V usage is TRBV28 and J usage is TRBJ2-3, with 7 nucleotides matching TRBD2. The CDR3 consists of 14 residues. Germline lookup yields CDR1 MDHEN and CDR2 SYDVKM. The ends lost 2 bases at V and 2 bases at J; junction bases unmatched: 1. CDR3 region: CASSLAGDTDTQYF. As DNA, the CDR3 is TGTGCCAGCAGTTTAGCGGGGGACACAGATACGCAGTATTTT.

The V gene is TRBV11-2, the J gene TRBJ2-5; 8 positions agree with TRBD1. After removal of 8 bases from V and 1 base from J, the junction contained 9 bases not matched to a gene. This CDR3 is 15 amino acids long. The V gene's germline CDR1 is SGHAT and CDR2 FQNNGV. The CDR3 DNA reads TGTGCCAGCCGCTGGACAGGGAGCCTCCAAGAGACCCAGTACTTC. Its protein product is CASRWTGSLQETQYF. The whole variable domain, filled in from reference TRBV11-2 and TRBJ2-5, reads EAGVAQSPRYKIIEKRQSVAFWCNPISGHATLYWYQQILGQGPKLLIQFQNNGVVDDSQLPKDRFSAERLKGVDSTLKIQPAKLEDSAVYLCASRWTGSLQETQYFGPGTRLLVL.

CDR3: CASSQDLQVEQFF. The DNA for the CDR3 is TGCGCCAGCAGCCAAGATTTGCAGGTTGAGCAGTTCTTC. The V call is TRBV4-3, the J call TRBJ2-1; no clear D gene. Germline V gene sequence: CDR1 LGHNA, CDR2 YSLEER. The CDR3 loop spans 13 amino acids. Between the trimmed V and J ends, which lost 0 bases and 9 bases, there was a span of 9 bases.

The V call is TRBV18, the J call TRBJ2-5; D not resolved. The DNA end lines up better with TRBJ2-7; the J call may be wrong. The CDR3 has 15 amino acids. Germline-derived CDR1 and CDR2 are KGHSH and LQKENI. The CDR3 DNA is TGTGCCAGCTCACCATCTCCTCCATCACTCTACGAGCAGTACTTC. Protein: CASSPSPPSLYEQYF.

In its sample, this clone was seen many times. The chain joins TRBV29-1 to TRBJ2-7; D is unresolved. Germline V lookup: CDR1 SQVTM, CDR2 ANQGSEA. The length of the CDR3 is 12 residues. V lost 7 bases to trimming and J lost 0 bases, with 10 bases between them. CDR3 amino acids: CSGTSSSYEQYF. CDR3 in DNA: TGCAGCGGCACGTCCAGCTCCTACGAGCAGTACTTC.

This clone was seen a few times. The V call is TRBV5-1, the J call TRBJ1-5; D is ambiguous. Germline CDR1 reads SGHRS; CDR2 reads YFSETQ. This CDR3 spans 16 amino acids. Between the trimmed V and J ends, which lost 4 bases and 0 bases, there was a span of 14 bases. CDR3 coding DNA: TGCGCCAGCAGCCCTGGTGGAGCCGCTAGCAATCAGCCCCAGCATTTT. This sequence encodes CASSPGGAASNQPQHF.

This clone has more than one count but fewer than ten. The chain links TRBV7-9 to TRBJ1-1; 10 nucleotides line up with TRBD1. The CDR3 spans 14 residues. Germline assignment: CDR1 SEHNR and CDR2 FQNEAQ (reference sequence). Trimming took 4 bases from V and 4 from J; bases not matched to a gene: 3. Written as DNA, the CDR3 is TGTGCCAGCAGCTGGACAGGGGGGAGCACTGAAGCTTTCTTT. Translating gives CASSWTGGSTEAFF.

This clone was counted between two and nine times. The rearrangement joins TRBV18 to TRBJ1-3; 7 bases align to TRBD1. After removal of 3 bases from V and 7 bases from J, the junction contained 3 bases not matched to a gene. The CDR3 runs 13 residues. Germline V CDR1 and CDR2: KGHSH, LQKENI. CDR3 residues: CASSPGQENTIYF. In DNA form, the CDR3 reads TGTGCCAGCTCACCCGGACAGGAGAACACCATATATTTT.

This clone was counted only a few times. The genes are TRBV5-1 and TRBJ1-1; TRBD1 matches 8 bases. Per the germline V gene, CDR1 is SGHRS and CDR2 is YFSETQ. J gave up 4 bases and V 4 bases, and 6 bases lay outside the gene matches. This CDR3 comprises 14 residues. The CDR3 nucleotides read TGCGCCAGCAGCCTGGGACAGGCGGGCACTGAAGCTTTCTTT. It encodes CASSLGQAGTEAFF.

This clone was seen only a few times. The chain recombines TRBV7-6 with TRBJ2-2; 7 bases agree with TRBD2. The V gene end was trimmed by 3 bases and the J gene end by 3 bases; junction bases not matched to a gene: 7. Looked up from germline, CDR1 is SGHVS and CDR2 is FNYEAQ. This CDR3 is 16 amino acids long. Here the CDR3 reads CASSFGGGRYTGELFF. The CDR3 DNA reads as TGTGCCAGCAGCTTCGGCGGCGGGAGATACACCGGGGAGCTGTTTTTT.

This sequence joins TRBV7-2 and TRBJ1-2; D call uncertain. The CDR3 has 12 amino acids. The V gene's germline CDR1 is SGHTA and CDR2 FQGNSA. With 3 bases removed from V and 5 bases from J, the gap between germline ends came to 7 bases. CDR3 DNA: TGTGCCAGCAGCTTCCCACAGTATGGCTACACCTTC. This gives the protein CASSFPQYGYTF.

CDR3 bases: TGCGCCAGCAGCCAAGAGGCATGGACAGATACGCAGTATTTT. Its protein is CASSQEAWTDTQYF. V and J are TRBV4-3 and TRBJ2-3, with D unclear. The CDR3 totals 14 residues. Trimming cost V 0 bases and J 3 bases, with 7 bases left between them. The germline V gene encodes CDR1 LGHNA and CDR2 YSLEER.

This clone has more than one count but fewer than ten. CDR3 region: CASSLGGDRVYEQYF. The CDR3 nucleotides are TGTGCCAGCAGCTTAGGAGGCGACAGGGTTTACGAGCAGTACTTC. The V and J genes are TRBV7-6 and TRBJ2-7, with 7 bases that match TRBD1. The CDR3 length is 15 residues. The germline gives CDR1 SGHVS, CDR2 FNYEAQ. V was pared by 1 base and J by 4 bases, with 7 bases of the junction left unmatched.